This TCR beta chain was sequenced in a study of cytomegalovirus exposure and HLA in healthy donors. J was trimmed by 5 bases and V by 6 bases; bases with no gene match: 7. Looked up from germline, CDR1 is MNHEY and CDR2 is SVGAGI. This CDR3 comprises 14 residues. PCR used 60 Vbeta primers and 13 Jbeta primers. Produced via immunoSEQ multiplex PCR; TCRdb's table is partial and in-frame only. The table includes 110,000 to 150,000 clones, about 80% detected once. The chain couples TRBV6-5 to TRBJ1-5; 7 bases are shared with TRBD1. The sequence came from a male donor in good health and CMV-seropositive. Material for sequencing was PBMCs. DNA of the CDR3: TGTGCCAGCAGAACAGGGGCTTCCCATCAGCCCCAGCATTTT. Amino acids: CASRTGASHQPQHF.